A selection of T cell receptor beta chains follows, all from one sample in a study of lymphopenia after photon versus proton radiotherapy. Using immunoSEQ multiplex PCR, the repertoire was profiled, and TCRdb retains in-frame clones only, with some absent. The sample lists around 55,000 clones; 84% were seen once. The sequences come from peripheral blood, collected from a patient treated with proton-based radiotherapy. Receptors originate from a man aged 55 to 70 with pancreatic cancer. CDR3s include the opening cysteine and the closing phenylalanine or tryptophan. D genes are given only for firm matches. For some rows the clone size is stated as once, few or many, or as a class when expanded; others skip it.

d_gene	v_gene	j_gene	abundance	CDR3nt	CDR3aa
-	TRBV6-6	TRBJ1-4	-	TGTGCCAGCAGGGGCGGGGAAAAACTGTTTTTT	CASRGGEKLFF
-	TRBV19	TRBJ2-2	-	TGTGCCAGTAGTACCTCTATAACCGGGGAGCTGTTTTTT	CASSTSITGELFF
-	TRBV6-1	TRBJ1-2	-	TGTGCCAGCAGTGAGATAGCGGGCGACGGCTACACCTTC	CASSEIAGDGYTF
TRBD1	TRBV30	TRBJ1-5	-	TGTGCCTGGACAGGGGGCGCAAATCAGCCCCAGCATTTT	CAWTGGANQPQHF
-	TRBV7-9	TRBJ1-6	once	TGTGCCAGCAGCTCAGGGACAAATAATTCACCCCTCCACTTT	CASSSGTNNSPLHF
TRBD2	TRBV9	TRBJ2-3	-	TGTGCCAGCAGCGTATATACTAGCGGGAGCGGGACGCAGTATTTT	CASSVYTSGSGTQYF
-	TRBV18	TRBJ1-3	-	TGTGCCAGCTCACCTAATTTGGGGGTCTCTGGAAACACCATATATTTT	CASSPNLGVSGNTIYF
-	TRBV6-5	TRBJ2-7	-	TGTGCCAGCAGTGGCCAGGGTGTCAGGGACGAGCAGTACTTC	CASSGQGVRDEQYF
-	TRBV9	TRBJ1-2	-	TGTGCCAGCAGCTACAGACAGGAGGACTATGGCTACACCTTC	CASSYRQEDYGYTF
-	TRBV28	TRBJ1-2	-	TGTGCCAGCAGTCAAATGGTTTGGGCCTATGGCTACACCTTC	CASSQMVWAYGYTF
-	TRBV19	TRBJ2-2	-	TGTGCCAGTATGGGGGCGCGGAACACCGGGGAGCTGTTTTTT	CASMGARNTGELFF
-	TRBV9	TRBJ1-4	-	TGTGCCAGCAGCGCCCAGACAGGAGTGAATGAAAAACTGTTTTTT	CASSAQTGVNEKLFF
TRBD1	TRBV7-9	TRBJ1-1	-	TGTGCCAGCAGCTTCTCGGGACAGACTATTACTGAAGCTTTCTTT	CASSFSGQTITEAFF
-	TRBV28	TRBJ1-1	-	TGTGCCATTTCGAGGAATTATAACACTGAAGCTTTCTTT	CAISRNYNTEAFF
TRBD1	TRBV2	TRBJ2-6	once	TGTGCCAGCAGGAGACAGGGATTTGGGGCCAACGTCCTGACTTTC	CASRRQGFGANVLTF
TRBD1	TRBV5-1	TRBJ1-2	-	TGCGCCAGCAGTCTAACAGGGGTGAAGAACTATGGCTACACCTTC	CASSLTGVKNYGYTF
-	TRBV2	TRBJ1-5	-	TGTGCCAGCAGTGCACAGGGCCTAAATCAGCCCCAGCATTTT	CASSAQGLNQPQHF
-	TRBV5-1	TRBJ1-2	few	TGCGCCAGCAGCTTGTTTGTGGGGGCTGATGGCTACACCTTC	CASSLFVGADGYTF
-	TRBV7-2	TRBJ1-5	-	TGTGCCAGCAGCTTACTACCGGGACCCAAACTAAATCAGCCCCAGCATTTT	CASSLLPGPKLNQPQHF
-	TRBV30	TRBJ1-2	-	TGTGCCTGGAGTGCGGGACGGGGCGATCGCTACACCTTC	CAWSAGRGDRYTF
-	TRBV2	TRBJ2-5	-	TGTGCCAGCAGCGGCAGCCAAGAGACCCAGTACTTC	CASSGSQETQYF
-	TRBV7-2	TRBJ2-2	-	TGTGCCAGCAGCTTAGCCCCGGGGCGCGGGGAGCTGTTTTTT	CASSLAPGRGELFF
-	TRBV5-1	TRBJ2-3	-	TGCGCCAGCAGCTTGGGGCCGGTTTCTAGCACAGATACGCAGTATTTT	CASSLGPVSSTDTQYF
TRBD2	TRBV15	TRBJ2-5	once	TGTGCCACCAGCAGCGGGACTAGCGGGAGGTACCAAGAGACCCAGTACTTC	CATSSGTSGRYQETQYF
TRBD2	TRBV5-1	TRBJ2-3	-	TGCGCCAGCAGCCCCGCGGGAGTGTCAGATACGCAGTATTTT	CASSPAGVSDTQYF
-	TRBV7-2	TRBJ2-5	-	TGTGCCAGCAGCTTCTCCGGGTTCCAAGAGACCCAGTACTTC	CASSFSGFQETQYF
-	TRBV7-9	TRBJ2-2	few	TGTGCCAGCACCCCTAGCGCAGGGGCGCCCGGGGAGCTGTTTTTT	CASTPSAGAPGELFF
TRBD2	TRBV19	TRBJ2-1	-	TGTGCCAGTAGTATTCTCAGACTAGCCCCCTACAATGAGCAGTTCTTC	CASSILRLAPYNEQFF
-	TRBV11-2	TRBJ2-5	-	TGTGCCAGCAGTTTCGGGTCCCAAGAGACCCAGTACTTC	CASSFGSQETQYF
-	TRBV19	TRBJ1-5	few	TGTGCCACAGCCCCCGGGTATCAGCCCCAGCATTTT	CATAPGYQPQHF
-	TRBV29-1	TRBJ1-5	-	TGCAGCGCGGGGGAAAATAGCAATCAGCCCCAGCATTTT	CSAGENSNQPQHF
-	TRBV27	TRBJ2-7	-	TGTGCCAGCAGTTACTCAGAGGTCGTTTGGGACGAGCAGTACTTC	CASSYSEVVWDEQYF
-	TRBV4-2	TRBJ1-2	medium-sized	TGTGCCAGCAGCCAAGGGGTCGTCGGGGGCTCGTATGGCTACACCTTC	CASSQGVVGGSYGYTF
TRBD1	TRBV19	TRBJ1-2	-	TGTGCCAGTAGCCGAACTGGGCAGGGGGCGATCGACTATGGCTACACCTTC	CASSRTGQGAIDYGYTF
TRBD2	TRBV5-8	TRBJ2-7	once	TGTGCCAGCACCTCCCGGGGGGGGCGAGAGCAGTACTTC	CASTSRGGREQYF
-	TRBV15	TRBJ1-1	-	TGTGCCACCAGCAGAGATCCCCACACTGAAGCTTTCTTT	CATSRDPHTEAFF
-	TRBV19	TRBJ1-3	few	TGTGCCAGTACCCAACACCGAAGCTCTGGAAACACCATATATTTT	CASTQHRSSGNTIYF
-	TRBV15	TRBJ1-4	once	TGTGCCACCAGCAGGTGGGCGATTGTAGGTGAAAAACTGTTTTTT	CATSRWAIVGEKLFF
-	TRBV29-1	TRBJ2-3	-	TGCAGCGTTGTGGTGGGAACAGATACGCAGTATTTT	CSVVVGTDTQYF
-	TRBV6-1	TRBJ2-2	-	TGTGCCAGCAGTGCCAGGGGCACCGGGGAGCTGTTTTTT	CASSARGTGELFF
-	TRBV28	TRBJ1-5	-	TGTGCCAGCAGATCCGGTTATAGCAATCAGCCCCAGCATTTT	CASRSGYSNQPQHF
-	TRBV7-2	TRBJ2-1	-	TGTGCCAGCAGCTTAGTCGGGACCTCCTACAATGAGCAGTTCTTC	CASSLVGTSYNEQFF
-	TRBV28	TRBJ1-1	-	TGTGCCAGCAGTTTCCTAACTGAAGCTTTCTTT	CASSFLTEAFF
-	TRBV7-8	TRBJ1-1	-	TGTGCCAGCAGCCCGAGGCCTAGACAGAACACTGAAGCTTTCTTT	CASSPRPRQNTEAFF
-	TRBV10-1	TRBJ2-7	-	TGCGCCAGCAGTGACGGACGGGACGAGCAGTACTTC	CASSDGRDEQYF
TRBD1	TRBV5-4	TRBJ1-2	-	TGTGCCAGCAGCTTGGAGGGGGCAGGTGGCTACACCTTC	CASSLEGAGGYTF
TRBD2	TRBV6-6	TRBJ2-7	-	TGTGCCAGCAGTCCAATCACTAGCGGGATCTCTGACGAGCAGTACTTC	CASSPITSGISDEQYF
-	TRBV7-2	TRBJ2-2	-	TGTGCCAGCAGCTCTTTTGGGGCGGGCCAGGGCGTGGGCACCGGGGAGCTGTTTTTT	CASSSFGAGQGVGTGELFF
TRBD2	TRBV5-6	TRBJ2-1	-	TGTGCCAGCAGCTTCGCACTAGCGGGTTACAATGAGCAGTTCTTC	CASSFALAGYNEQFF
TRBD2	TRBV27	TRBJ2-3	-	TGTGCCAGCAGTAGCGGGAGTAGCACAGATACGCAGTATTTT	CASSSGSSTDTQYF
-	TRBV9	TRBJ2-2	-	TGTGCCAGCAGCGTAGCCGGGACTGGGTTTGGGGGCGGGGAGCTGTTTTTT	CASSVAGTGFGGGELFF
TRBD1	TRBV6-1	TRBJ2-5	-	TGTGCCAGCAGGATTTTAACAGGGGGCAAGGAGACCCAGTACTTC	CASRILTGGKETQYF
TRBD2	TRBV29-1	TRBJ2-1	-	TGCAGCGTTGTATCTGGGAGTAGCGGGAGATGGGAGCAGTTCTTC	CSVVSGSSGRWEQFF
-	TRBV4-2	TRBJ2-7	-	TGTGCCAGCACCATATCGGGAGTTCGGAGCGAGCAGTACTTC	CASTISGVRSEQYF
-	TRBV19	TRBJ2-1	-	TGTGCCAGTAGGAGGCTAGCTCGGGACAATGAGCAGTTCTTC	CASRRLARDNEQFF